Listed below are T cell receptor beta chains from one sample, sequenced in a study of graft-versus-host responses after intestinal transplantation. Sequencing was performed with immunoSEQ multiplex PCR; in TCRdb, only in-frame clones are kept and a portion is missing. The sample records around 84,000 clones, 83% being singletons. No antigen has been assigned to these receptors. The sample was unstimulated CD8+ T cells sorted from spleen or lymph node cells, taken before intestinal transplant. These receptors were taken from a human donor who received an intestinal transplant. Both conserved end residues are part of each CDR3. A D gene is named only where the DNA matches it firmly. Some rows have no size entry. The others give once, few or many, or a class for an expanded clone.

TRBV6-5	TRBJ2-7	-	-	TGTGCCAGCAGCCTTAGCGGATCCTACGAGCAGTACTTC	CASSLSGSYEQYF
TRBV7-6	TRBJ2-1	TRBD2	-	TGTGCCAGCAGCGTCGGGACTAGCGGGGGCAATGAGCAGTTCTTC	CASSVGTSGGNEQFF
TRBV6-5	TRBJ2-7	-	-	TGTGCCAGCAGTTACGGTTCCAACTACGAGCAGTACTTC	CASSYGSNYEQYF
TRBV11-2	TRBJ2-1	TRBD2	-	TGTGCCAGCAGCTTCGGGCTAGCGGGAGGTAATGAGCAGTTCTTC	CASSFGLAGGNEQFF
TRBV4-1	TRBJ2-7	-	-	TGCGCCAGCAGCCAAGAAAAGAGCTCCTACGAGCAGTACTTC	CASSQEKSSYEQYF
TRBV5-4	TRBJ1-2	-	few	TGTGCCAGCAGCTCGGGACACCACATCCTCTTAGCTAACTATGGCTACACCTTC	CASSSGHHILLANYGYTF
TRBV19	TRBJ2-7	-	once	TGTGCCAGTAGCCCGGGGGAGTACGAGCAGTACTTC	CASSPGEYEQYF
TRBV6-5	TRBJ2-1	-	-	TGTGCCAGCAGGTCGGATAGCTCCTACAATGAGCAGTTCTTC	CASRSDSSYNEQFF
TRBV4-1	TRBJ2-3	TRBD2	-	TGCGCCAGCAGCGAGCAACCGGGACTAGCGGGAGTGACAGATACGCAGTATTTT	CASSEQPGLAGVTDTQYF
TRBV27	TRBJ1-1	-	-	TGTGCCAGCAGTTTTTTGATGGGGACTGAAGCTTTCTTT	CASSFLMGTEAFF